The entry below describes one T cell receptor (beta chain). As yet, its antigen is unknown. The sample comes from a study of OX40 agonist ivuxolimab in advanced cancers. About the research overall: Ivuxolimab is an agonistic anti-OX40 (CD134) antibody, and patients were treated with it. Study-wide findings and caveats: Also present in some nonresponders was a low level of normalized T-cell clonal expansion. At 0.1-3.0 mg/kg, partial responders had clonal expansion among the lowest observed.

Using immunoSEQ multiplex PCR, the repertoire was profiled, and TCRdb retains in-frame clones only, with some absent. The sample shows roughly 54,000 clones, 80% to 90% of them seen only once. V was pared by 3 bases and J by 1 base, with 6 bases of the junction left unmatched. The CDR3 spans 17 residues. CDR1 is SNHLY and CDR2 is FYNNEI in the germline V gene. This receptor was identified in an adult with an advanced solid tumor such as melanoma, head and neck, liver or kidney cancer. The sequences come from CD4+ or CD8+ T cells sorted from blood, collected in a trial of the OX40 agonist ivuxolimab. This chain uses TRBV2 with TRBJ2-3, with TRBD2 identical over 11 bases. The CDR3 here is CASSEVAGGEGTDTQYF. Here the CDR3 DNA reads TGTGCCAGCAGTGAGGTAGCGGGGGGGGAAGGCACAGATACGCAGTATTTT.